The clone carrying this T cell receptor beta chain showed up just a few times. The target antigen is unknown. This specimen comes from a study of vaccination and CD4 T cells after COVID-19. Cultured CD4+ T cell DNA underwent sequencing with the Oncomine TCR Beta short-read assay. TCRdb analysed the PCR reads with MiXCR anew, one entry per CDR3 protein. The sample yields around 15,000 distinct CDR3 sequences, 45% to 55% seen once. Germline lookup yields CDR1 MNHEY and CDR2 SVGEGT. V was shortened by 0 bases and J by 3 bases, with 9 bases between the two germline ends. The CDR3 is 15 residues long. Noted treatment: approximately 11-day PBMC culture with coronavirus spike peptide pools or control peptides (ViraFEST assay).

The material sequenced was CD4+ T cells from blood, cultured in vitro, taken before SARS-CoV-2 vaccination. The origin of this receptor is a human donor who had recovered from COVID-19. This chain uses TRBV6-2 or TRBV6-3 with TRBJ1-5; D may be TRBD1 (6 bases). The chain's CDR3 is CASSYSGGFNQPQHF. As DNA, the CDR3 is TGTGCCAGCAGTTACTCAGGGGGATTCAATCAGCCCCAGCATTTT.